This T cell receptor (beta chain) was captured by sequencing in a study of OX40 agonist ivuxolimab in advanced cancers. About the full investigation: Ivuxolimab was a fully human IgG2 agonistic monoclonal antibody targeting the costimulatory receptor OX40 (CD134). Intravenous ivuxolimab was administered to patients every 2 weeks at six dose levels: 0.01, 0.1, 0.3, 1.5, 3 and 10 mg/kg. Of the approximately 50 dose-escalation patients, hepatocellular carcinoma was present in roughly 19, melanoma in approximately 15, renal cell carcinoma in 9 and head and neck cancer in 9. In the dose-escalation cohort, roughly 82% of patients were male, and the mean age was roughly 60 years with a range of roughly 23 to 79. Prior anti-PD-1, anti-PD-L1 or anti-CTLA-4 therapy was permitted, and checkpoint inhibitors had been received by 40% to 50% of dose-escalation patients. Three dose-escalation patients achieved partial responses, one with hepatocellular carcinoma and two with cutaneous melanoma. The point of sequencing TCRbeta in the periphery was to test whether ivuxolimab changed TCR sequence diversity and drove clonal T-cell expansion. The paper describes the monotherapy dose-escalation part (N of about 52 patients) of the phase I trial of ivuxolimab.

Patients with autoimmune disease history or receiving systemic immunosuppression were excluded from the trial. In every dose cohort, peripheral blood was drawn for TCR sequencing at baseline, cycle 4 day 1, and cycle 7 day 1. The samples were drawn from a first-in-human, open-label, multicenter phase I dose-escalation trial of ivuxolimab. The trial enrolled adults with locally advanced or metastatic head and neck squamous cell, hepatocellular, melanoma or renal cell carcinoma. Before TCR sequencing, CD4+ T cells and CD8+ T cells were sorted from peripheral blood as separate populations. Including the terminal cysteine and phenylalanine, the CDR3 comprises 18 residues. This entry keeps only the CDR3 DNA: 54 bases, framed from base 1. V loses 6 bases, J loses 0 bases, and the germline ends lie 21 bases apart. The germline V gene (reference sequence) yields LNHDA for CDR1 and SQIVND for CDR2. Points the paper makes about the study in general: Low levels of normalized T-cell clonal expansion were also seen in some patients who did not respond. In the 0.1-3.0 mg/kg groups, partial responders were among the patients with the lowest normalized peripheral clonal expansion, particularly in CD8+ T cells. The antigen specificity of the clonally expanded peripheral T cells was not determined. After ivuxolimab, more expanded clones were found on average in CD8+ T cells than in CD4+ T cells. At doses of 0.1 to 3.0 mg/kg, clonal expansion of both CD4+ and CD8+ T cells in blood was seen between baseline and week 6.

Genomic DNA was extracted from sorted cells for sequencing of the TCRbeta CDR3 region. TCRbeta CDR3 regions were sequenced using the immunoSEQ Assay. This is the immuneACCESS table as TCRdb keeps it, with only in-frame sequences that have V and J called. A part of the clones is gone; compared with another copy, unresolved V genes explain less than half, and the rest is unexplained. The sample table records about 49,000 clones; around 85% of these occur just once. The top ten hold around 21% of the sample. With regard to this clone: No cognate antigen has been identified for it. Base-call qualities are not available, and no considerably larger clone is one nucleotide away.

The receptor was isolated from an adult with an advanced solid tumor such as melanoma, head and neck, liver or kidney cancer. The sequencing here drew on CD4+ or CD8+ T cells sorted from blood, taken in a trial of the OX40 agonist ivuxolimab. This sequence uses TRBV19 and TRBJ1-5; the D gene cannot be named for sure. The sequence in DNA is TGTGCCAGTAGGGGTGAAACGGACTCCATATATAGCAATCAGCCCCAGCATTTT. The translation is CASRGETDSIYSNQPQHF.